Listed here are 10 T cell receptor beta chains from one sample, sequenced in a study of blood T cell repertoires in COVID-19. Assay: immunoSEQ multiplex PCR; the TCRdb copy retains only in-frame clones and omits some. This table holds 380,000 or so clones, roughly nine tenths found once. What was sequenced was peripheral blood. The receptor set was obtained from a man between 35 and 55 years old with acute or convalescent COVID-19.

The V gene is TRBV27, the J gene TRBJ1-2, with D unresolved. V lost 3 bases, J lost 6 bases, and 17 bases lay in between. The CDR3 extends over 15 amino acids. Germline lookup yields CDR1 MNHEY and CDR2 SMNVEV (reference sequence). The CDR3 region has the DNA TGTGCCAGCAGTTTTTTCCAAGCTTCTATGGATGGCTACACCTTC. Protein sequence: CASSFFQASMDGYTF.

J is TRBJ1-1 and V is TRBV7-2; 7 bases fit TRBD1. Germline CDR1 SGHTA, CDR2 FQGNSA. The CDR3 has 14 residues. The V segment lost 5 bases and the J segment 0 bases; nucleotides outside the gene matches: 3. CDR3 coding DNA: TGTGCCAGCAGCCCAGGACAGGTGAACACTGAAGCTTTCTTT. Translated: CASSPGQVNTEAFF.

The sample holds a few counts of this clone. The rearrangement joins TRBV4-2 to TRBJ2-1; TRBD1 is a possible D gene (6 bases). Germline CDR1 and CDR2: LGHNA and YNFKEQ. V was shortened by 8 bases and J by 0 bases, with 11 bases between the two germline ends. The CDR3 length is 14 residues. In DNA form, the CDR3 reads TGTGCCAGCGGGGGCTACCACTCCTACAATGAGCAGTTCTTC. Its translation is CASGGYHSYNEQFF.

This sequence joins TRBV5-1 and TRBJ2-5; D is possibly TRBD2 (6 bases). The CDR3 has 16 amino acids. Germline V gene sequence: CDR1 SGHRS, CDR2 YFSETQ. Trimming removed 4 bases at V and 3 bases at J, with 19 bases between. The DNA for the CDR3 is TGCGCCAGCAGCGGTGCGGTGGGCAGGGAGGAAGAGACCCAGTACTTC. Translating it yields CASSGAVGREEETQYF.

This chain uses TRBV5-1 with TRBJ2-3; unclear D gene. Germline assignment: CDR1 SGHRS and CDR2 YFSETQ. The ends were cut back, 0 bases at V and 0 bases at J, with 11 bases in the middle. The CDR3 runs to 16 residues. The chain's CDR3 is CASSLEEPRSTDTQYF. The CDR3, as DNA: TGCGCCAGCAGCTTGGAAGAGCCCCGTAGCACAGATACGCAGTATTTT.

This clone was picked up a small number of times. This sequence joins TRBV27 and TRBJ1-2, with D possibly being TRBD1 (5 bases). The length of the CDR3 is 15 residues. In germline, CDR1 is MNHEY, CDR2 SMNVEV (reference sequence). Trimming removed 8 bases at V and 4 bases at J, with 20 bases between. CDR3 protein: CASRREAQGGYGYTF. CDR3 DNA sequence: TGTGCCAGCCGCCGCGAGGCGCAGGGTGGCTATGGCTACACCTTC.

CDR3 nucleotide sequence: TGTGCCAGTACCCTGACAGGGGGCTTTTTTAAGGAAAAACTGTTTTTT. This sequence encodes CASTLTGGFFKEKLFF. V is TRBV19 and J is TRBJ1-4, with 10 bases matching TRBD1. The CDR3 has 16 residues. Germline V gene lookup returns CDR1 LNHDA and CDR2 SQIVND (reference sequence). The V gene end was trimmed by 7 bases and the J gene end by 8 bases; junction bases not matched to a gene: 13.

The gene calls are TRBV2 and TRBJ2-7; 7 positions match TRBD1. This CDR3 is 15 amino acids long. V was clipped by 4 bases and J by 7 bases; unmatched bases: 13. Per the germline V gene, CDR1 is SNHLY and CDR2 is FYNNEI. In DNA form, the CDR3 reads TGTGCCAGCAGTGCCCCGGGACAGACACTATTGGAGCAGTACTTC. This encodes CASSAPGQTLLEQYF.

The J gene is TRBJ2-5, the V gene TRBV20-1; 13 nucleotides match TRBD2. The CDR3 is 16 amino acids. Germline V gene sequence: CDR1 DFQATT, CDR2 SNEGSKA (reference sequence). Germline trimming cut 3 bases from V and 5 bases from J; bases unmatched to any gene: 9. The CDR3 reads CSASPVELAGGETQYF. In nucleotides, the CDR3 is TGCAGTGCTAGTCCGGTGGAACTAGCGGGAGGGGAGACCCAGTACTTC.

The chain recombines TRBV28 with TRBJ2-1, with 10 bases lining up with TRBD2. Germline CDR1 is MDHEN and CDR2 is SYDVKM. This CDR3 contains 15 residues. With V trimmed by 5 bases and J by 2 bases, 3 bases remained unmatched. The CDR3: CASSIAGGPYNEQFF. The CDR3 DNA reads TGTGCCAGCAGTATAGCGGGAGGCCCCTACAATGAGCAGTTCTTC.